The 2 T cell receptor beta chains listed next were all sequenced from one sample in a study of PD-1 blockade in classical Hodgkin lymphoma. Time point defined: cycle 4 day 1 (C4D1), after five to seven weeks of nivolumab. All patients experienced relapse after autologous stem cell transplantation, and brentuximab vedotin exposure was variable. CD4+ T cells were purified from thawed PBMCs by magnetic negative selection. Assay used: immunoSEQ multiplex PCR; TCRdb lists only in-frame clones, some missing. Among tens of thousands of clones listed, roughly 80% were seen once. Specimen: CD4+ T cells from blood, collected before the fourth cycle of nivolumab. The receptors shown here come from a human donor with classical Hodgkin lymphoma.

The CDR3 here is CASRAYARGDGYTF. In DNA form, the CDR3 reads TGTGCCAGCAGAGCCTACGCCCGGGGAGATGGCTACACCTTC. The J gene is TRBJ1-2, the V gene TRBV2; no reliable D call. The length of the CDR3 is 14 residues. Germline loops: CDR1 SNHLY, CDR2 FYNNEI. V was cut by 6 bases and J by 6 bases, with 17 bases left in between.

The gene calls are TRBV7-2 and TRBJ2-7; D not resolved. V was shortened by 8 bases and J by 3 bases, with 5 bases between the two germline ends. CDR1 is SGHTA, CDR2 FQGNSA, per germline. CDR3 length: 10 residues. Written as DNA, the CDR3 is TGTGCCAGCGGAGACTACGAGCAGTACTTC. It encodes CASGDYEQYF.